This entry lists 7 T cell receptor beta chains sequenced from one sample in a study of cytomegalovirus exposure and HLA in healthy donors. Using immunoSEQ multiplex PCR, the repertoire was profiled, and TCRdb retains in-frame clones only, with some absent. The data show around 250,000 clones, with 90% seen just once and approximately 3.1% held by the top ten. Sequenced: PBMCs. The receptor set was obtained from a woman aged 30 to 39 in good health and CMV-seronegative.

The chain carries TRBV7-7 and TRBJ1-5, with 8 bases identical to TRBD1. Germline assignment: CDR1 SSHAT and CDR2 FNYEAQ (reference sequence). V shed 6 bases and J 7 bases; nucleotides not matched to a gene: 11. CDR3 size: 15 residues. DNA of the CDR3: TGTGCCAGCAGAGACCAGGGGGCTTCAGGGCAGCCCCAGCATTTT. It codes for CASRDQGASGQPQHF.

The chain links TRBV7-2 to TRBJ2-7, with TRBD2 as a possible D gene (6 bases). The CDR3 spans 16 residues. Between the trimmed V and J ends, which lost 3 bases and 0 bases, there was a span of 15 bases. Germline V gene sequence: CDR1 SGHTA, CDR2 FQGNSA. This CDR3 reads CASSLRRETSSYEQYF. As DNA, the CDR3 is TGTGCCAGCAGCTTGCGGCGAGAGACTAGCTCCTACGAGCAGTACTTC.

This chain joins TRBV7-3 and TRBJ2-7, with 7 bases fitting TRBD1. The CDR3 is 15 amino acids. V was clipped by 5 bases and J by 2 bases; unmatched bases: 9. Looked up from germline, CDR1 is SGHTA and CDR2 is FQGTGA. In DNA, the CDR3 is TGTGCCAGCAGCCTTTTCCCTGGACAGGCCTACGAGCAGTACTTC. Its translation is CASSLFPGQAYEQYF.

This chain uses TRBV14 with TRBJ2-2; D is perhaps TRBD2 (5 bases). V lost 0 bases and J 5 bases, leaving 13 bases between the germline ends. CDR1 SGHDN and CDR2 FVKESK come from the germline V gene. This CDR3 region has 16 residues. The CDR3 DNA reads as TGTGCCAGCAGCCAAGAGTCGCTAGCTGGAACCGGGGAGCTGTTTTTT. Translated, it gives CASSQESLAGTGELFF. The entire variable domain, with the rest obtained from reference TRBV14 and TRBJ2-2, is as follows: EAGVTQFPSHSVIEKGQTVTLRCDPISGHDNLYWYRRVMGKEIKFLLHFVKESKQDESGMPNNRFLAERTGGTYSTLKVQPAELEDSGVYFCASSQESLAGTGELFFGEGSRLTVL.

CDR3 in amino acids: CSVDRGDEAFF. CDR3 nucleotide sequence: TGCAGCGTGGACAGGGGTGATGAAGCTTTCTTT. The V and J genes are TRBV29-1 and TRBJ1-1, with 9 nucleotides matching TRBD1. Losses at the gene ends were 6 bases for V and 7 bases for J; bases not matched to a gene: 3. The V gene's germline CDR1 is SQVTM and CDR2 ANQGSEA. There are 11 residues in the CDR3.

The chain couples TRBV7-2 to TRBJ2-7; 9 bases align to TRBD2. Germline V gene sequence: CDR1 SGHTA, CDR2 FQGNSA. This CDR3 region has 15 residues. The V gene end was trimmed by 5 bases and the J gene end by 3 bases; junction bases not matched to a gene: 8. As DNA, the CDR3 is TGTGCCAGCAGCGTTAGGACTAGCGCCTACTACGAGCAGTACTTC. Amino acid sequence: CASSVRTSAYYEQYF.

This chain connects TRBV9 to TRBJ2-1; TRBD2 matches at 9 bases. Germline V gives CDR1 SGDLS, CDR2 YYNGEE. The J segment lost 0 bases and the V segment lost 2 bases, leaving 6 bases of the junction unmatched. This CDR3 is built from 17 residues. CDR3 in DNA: TGTGCCAGCAGCGTTAGCGGGAGCCCCAGCTCCTACAATGAGCAGTTCTTC. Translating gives CASSVSGSPSSYNEQFF.